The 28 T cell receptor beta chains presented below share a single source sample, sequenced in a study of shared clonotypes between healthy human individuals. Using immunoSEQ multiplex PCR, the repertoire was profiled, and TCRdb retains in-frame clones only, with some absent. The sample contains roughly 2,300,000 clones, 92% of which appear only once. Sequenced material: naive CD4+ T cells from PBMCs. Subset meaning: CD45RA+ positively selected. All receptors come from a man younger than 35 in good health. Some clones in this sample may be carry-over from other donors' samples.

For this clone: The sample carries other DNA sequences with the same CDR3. The CDR3 nucleotides read TGTGCCAGCAGGGACAGGGGAGCCGGGGAGCTGTTTTTT. Protein product: CASRDRGAGELFF. The gene calls are TRBV6-5 and TRBJ2-2; 9 bases align to TRBD1. The CDR3 sequence is 13 residues long. The V gene end was trimmed by 6 bases and the J gene end by 6 bases; junction bases not matched to a gene: 2. CDR1 is MNHEY and CDR2 is SVGAGI in the germline V gene.

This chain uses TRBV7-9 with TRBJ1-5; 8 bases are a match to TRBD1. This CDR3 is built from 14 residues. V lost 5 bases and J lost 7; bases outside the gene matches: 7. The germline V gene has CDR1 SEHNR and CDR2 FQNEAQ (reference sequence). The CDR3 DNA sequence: TGTGCCAGCAGCACGGACAGGGCCCGGCAGCCCCAGCATTTT. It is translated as CASSTDRARQPQHF.

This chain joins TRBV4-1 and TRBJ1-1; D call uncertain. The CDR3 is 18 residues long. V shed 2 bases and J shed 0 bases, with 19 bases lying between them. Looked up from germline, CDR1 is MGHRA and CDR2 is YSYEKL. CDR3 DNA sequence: TGCGCCAGCAGCCAACCCTACGACGGTCTAAACATGAACACTGAAGCTTTCTTT. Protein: CASSQPYDGLNMNTEAFF.

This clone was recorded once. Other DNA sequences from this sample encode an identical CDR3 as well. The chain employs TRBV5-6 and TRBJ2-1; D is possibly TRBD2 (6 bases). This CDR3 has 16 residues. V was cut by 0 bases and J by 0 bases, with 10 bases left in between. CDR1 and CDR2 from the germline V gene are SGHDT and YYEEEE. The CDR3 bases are TGTGCCAGCAGCTTGGGGGGACTGAGCTCCTACAATGAGCAGTTCTTC. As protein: CASSLGGLSSYNEQFF.

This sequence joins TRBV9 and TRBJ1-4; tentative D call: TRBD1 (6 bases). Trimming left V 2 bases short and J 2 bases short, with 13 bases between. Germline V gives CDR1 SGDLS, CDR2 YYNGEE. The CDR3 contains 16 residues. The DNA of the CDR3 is TGTGCCAGCAGCGTGCTATCCGGACAGACTAATGAAAAACTGTTTTTT. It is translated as CASSVLSGQTNEKLFF.

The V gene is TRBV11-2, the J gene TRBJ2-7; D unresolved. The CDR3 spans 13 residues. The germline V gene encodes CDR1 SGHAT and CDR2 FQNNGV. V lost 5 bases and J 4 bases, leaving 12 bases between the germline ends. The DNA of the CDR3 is TGTGCCAGCAGCCTCAATTTCGTGTACGAGCAGTACTTC. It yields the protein CASSLNFVYEQYF.

CDR3 amino acids: CASSYPWLAGGFEQYF. For the CDR3, the DNA is TGTGCCAGCAGCTATCCTTGGCTAGCGGGAGGATTTGAGCAGTACTTC. The genes are TRBV28 and TRBJ2-7; 11 positions match TRBD2. CDR1 MDHEN and CDR2 SYDVKM come from the germline V gene. V dropped 6 bases and J dropped 7; count of bases not matched to a gene: 14. The CDR3 consists of 16 residues. Variable domain in full (rest from reference TRBV28 and TRBJ2-7): DVKVTQSSRYLVKRTGEKVFLECVQDMDHENMFWYRQDPGLGLRLIYFSYDVKMKEKGDIPEGYSVSREKKERFSLILESASTNQTSMYLCASSYPWLAGGFEQYFGPGTRLTVT.

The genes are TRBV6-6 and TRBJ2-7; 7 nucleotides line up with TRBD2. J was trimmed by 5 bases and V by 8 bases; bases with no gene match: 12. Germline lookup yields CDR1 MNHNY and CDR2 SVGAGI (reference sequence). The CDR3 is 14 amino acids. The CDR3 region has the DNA TGTGCCAGCCATTATGGCGGGAGTGGGAACGAGCAGTACTTC. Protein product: CASHYGGSGNEQYF.

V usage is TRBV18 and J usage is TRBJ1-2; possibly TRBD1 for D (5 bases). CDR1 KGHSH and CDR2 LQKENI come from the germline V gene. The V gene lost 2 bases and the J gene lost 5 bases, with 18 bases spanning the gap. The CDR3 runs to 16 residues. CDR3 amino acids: CASSPGSLAGRYGYTF. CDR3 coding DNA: TGTGCCAGCTCACCAGGGAGCCTAGCAGGGAGGTATGGCTACACCTTC.

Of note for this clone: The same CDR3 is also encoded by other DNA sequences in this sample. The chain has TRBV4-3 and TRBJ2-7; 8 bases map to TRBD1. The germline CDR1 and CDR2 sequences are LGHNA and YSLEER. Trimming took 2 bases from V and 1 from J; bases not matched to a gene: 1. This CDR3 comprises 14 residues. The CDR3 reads CASSQRTGSYEQYF. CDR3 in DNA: TGCGCCAGCAGCCAACGGACAGGGTCCTACGAGCAGTACTTC.

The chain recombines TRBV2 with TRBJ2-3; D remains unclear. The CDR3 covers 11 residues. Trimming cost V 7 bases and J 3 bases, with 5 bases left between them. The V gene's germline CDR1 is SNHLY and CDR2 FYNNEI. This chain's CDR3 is CASKRTDTQYF. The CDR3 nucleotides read TGTGCCAGCAAGCGAACAGATACGCAGTATTTT.

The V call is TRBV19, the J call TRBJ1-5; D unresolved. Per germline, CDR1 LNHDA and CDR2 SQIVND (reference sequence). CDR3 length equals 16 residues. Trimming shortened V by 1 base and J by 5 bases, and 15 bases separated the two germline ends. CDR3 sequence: CASSIGVSLNYQPQHF. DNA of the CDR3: TGTGCCAGTAGTATAGGCGTCAGCCTTAACTATCAGCCCCAGCATTTT.

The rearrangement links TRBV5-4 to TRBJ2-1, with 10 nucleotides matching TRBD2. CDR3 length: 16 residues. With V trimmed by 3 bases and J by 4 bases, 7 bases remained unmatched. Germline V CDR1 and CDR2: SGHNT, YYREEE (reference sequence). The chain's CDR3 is CASSSMTSGSYNEQFF. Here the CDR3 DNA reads TGTGCCAGCAGCTCGATGACTAGCGGGTCTTACAATGAGCAGTTCTTC.

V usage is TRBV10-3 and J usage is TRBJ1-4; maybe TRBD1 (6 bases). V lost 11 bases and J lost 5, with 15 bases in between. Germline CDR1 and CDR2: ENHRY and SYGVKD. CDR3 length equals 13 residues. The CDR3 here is CASMRGLNEKLFF. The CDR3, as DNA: TGTGCCTCGATGCGGGGGCTAAATGAAAAACTGTTTTTT.

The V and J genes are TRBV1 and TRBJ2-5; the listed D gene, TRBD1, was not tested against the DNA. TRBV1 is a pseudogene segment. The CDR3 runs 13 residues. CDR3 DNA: TGCACCAGCATCCTAGGGGGCCGGGAGACCCAGTACTTC. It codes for CTSILGGRETQYF.

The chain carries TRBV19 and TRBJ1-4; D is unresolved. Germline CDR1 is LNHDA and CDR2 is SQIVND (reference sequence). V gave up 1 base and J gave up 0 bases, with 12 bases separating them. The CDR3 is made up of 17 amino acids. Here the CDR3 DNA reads TGTGCCAGTAGTATAGTGGGCACTCTCACAACTAATGAAAAACTGTTTTTT. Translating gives CASSIVGTLTTNEKLFF.

CDR3 nucleotide sequence: TGTGCCAGCAGTGAATCTGGGGACAGGGGGCGCAGCAGCTATGGCTACACCTTC. Translating gives CASSESGDRGRSSYGYTF. This chain links TRBV25-1 with TRBJ1-2; 12 bases are shared with TRBD1. V shed 1 base, J shed 4 bases, and the junction held 10 bases outside the gene matches. Looked up from germline, CDR1 is MGHDK and CDR2 is SYGVNS. The CDR3 covers 18 residues.

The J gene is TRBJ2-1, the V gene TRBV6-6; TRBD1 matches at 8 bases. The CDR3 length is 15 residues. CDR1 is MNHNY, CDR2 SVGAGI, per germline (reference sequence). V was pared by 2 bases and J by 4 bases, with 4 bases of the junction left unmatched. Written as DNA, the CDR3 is TGTGCCAGCAGTTACCCCAGGGGGCGGTACAATGAGCAGTTCTTC. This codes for CASSYPRGRYNEQFF.

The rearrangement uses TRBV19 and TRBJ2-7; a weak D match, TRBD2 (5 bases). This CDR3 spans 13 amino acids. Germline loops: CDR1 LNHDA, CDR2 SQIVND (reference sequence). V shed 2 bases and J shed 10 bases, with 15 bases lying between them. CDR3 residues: CASSISGVGKQYF. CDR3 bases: TGTGCCAGTAGTATATCGGGTGTCGGGAAACAGTACTTC. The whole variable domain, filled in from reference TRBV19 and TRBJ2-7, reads DGGITQSPKYLFRKEGQNVTLSCEQNLNHDAMYWYRQDPGQGLRLIYYSQIVNDFQKGDIAEGYSVSREKKESFPLTVTSAQKNPTAFYLCASSISGVGKQYFGPGTRLTVT.

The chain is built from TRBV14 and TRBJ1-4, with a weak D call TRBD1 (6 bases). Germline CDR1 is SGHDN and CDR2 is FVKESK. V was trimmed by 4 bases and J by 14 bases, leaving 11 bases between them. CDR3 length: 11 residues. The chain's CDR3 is CASSRGGRLFF. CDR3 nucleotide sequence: TGTGCCAGCAGCCGGGGGGGCCGCCTGTTTTTT.

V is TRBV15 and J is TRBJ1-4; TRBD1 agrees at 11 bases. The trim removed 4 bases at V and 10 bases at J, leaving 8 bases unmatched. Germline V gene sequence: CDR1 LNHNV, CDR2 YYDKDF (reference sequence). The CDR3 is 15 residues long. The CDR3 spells CATSNFGQGAGKLFF. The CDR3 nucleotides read TGTGCCACCAGCAACTTTGGACAGGGGGCTGGAAAACTGTTTTTT.

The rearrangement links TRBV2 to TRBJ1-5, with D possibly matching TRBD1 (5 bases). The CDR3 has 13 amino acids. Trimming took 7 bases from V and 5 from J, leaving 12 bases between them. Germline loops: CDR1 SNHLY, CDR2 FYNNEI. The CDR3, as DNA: TGTGCCAGCACTGGAGACAGAGATCAGCCCCAGCATTTT. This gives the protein CASTGDRDQPQHF. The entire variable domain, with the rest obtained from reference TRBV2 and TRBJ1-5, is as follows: EPEVTQTPSHQVTQMGQEVILRCVPISNHLYFYWYRQILGQKVEFLVSFYNNEISEKSEIFDDQFSVERPDGSNFTLKIRSTKLEDSAMYFCASTGDRDQPQHFGDGTRLSIL.

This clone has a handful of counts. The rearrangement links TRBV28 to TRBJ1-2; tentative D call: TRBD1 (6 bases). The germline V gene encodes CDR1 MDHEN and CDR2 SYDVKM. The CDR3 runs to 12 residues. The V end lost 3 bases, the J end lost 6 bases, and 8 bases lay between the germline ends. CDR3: CASSFRGHGYTF. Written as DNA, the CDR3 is TGTGCCAGCAGTTTCCGGGGGCATGGCTACACCTTC.

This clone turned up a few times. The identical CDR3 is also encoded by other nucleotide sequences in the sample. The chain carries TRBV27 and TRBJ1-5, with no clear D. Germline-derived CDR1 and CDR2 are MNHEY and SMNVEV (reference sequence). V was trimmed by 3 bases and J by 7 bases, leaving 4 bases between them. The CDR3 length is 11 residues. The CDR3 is CASSLRQPQHF. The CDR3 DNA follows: TGTGCCAGCAGTTTGAGACAGCCCCAGCATTTT.

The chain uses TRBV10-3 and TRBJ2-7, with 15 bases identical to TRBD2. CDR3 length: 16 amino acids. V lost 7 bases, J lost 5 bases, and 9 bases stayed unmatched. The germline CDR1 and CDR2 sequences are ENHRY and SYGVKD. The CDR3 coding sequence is TGTGCCATCACCACGGGACTAGCGGGAGGTCCCCACGAGCAGTACTTC. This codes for CAITTGLAGGPHEQYF.

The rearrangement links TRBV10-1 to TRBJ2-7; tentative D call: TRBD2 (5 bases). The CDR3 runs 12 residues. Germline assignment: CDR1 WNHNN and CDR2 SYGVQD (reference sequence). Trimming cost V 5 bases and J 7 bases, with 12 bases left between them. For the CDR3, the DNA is TGCGCCAGCAGTCCCCGGGAAGGAGAGCAGTACTTC. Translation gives CASSPREGEQYF.

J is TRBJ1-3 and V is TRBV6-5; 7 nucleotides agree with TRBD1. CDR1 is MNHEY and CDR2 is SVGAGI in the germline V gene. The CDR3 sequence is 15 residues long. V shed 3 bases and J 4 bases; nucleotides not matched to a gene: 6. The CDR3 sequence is CASSYSQGIGNTIYF. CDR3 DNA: TGTGCCAGCAGTTATTCACAGGGGATCGGAAACACCATATATTTT.

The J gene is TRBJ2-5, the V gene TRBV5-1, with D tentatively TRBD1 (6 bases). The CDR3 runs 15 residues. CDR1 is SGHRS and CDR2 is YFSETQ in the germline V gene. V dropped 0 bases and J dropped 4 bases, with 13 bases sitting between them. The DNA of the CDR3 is TGCGCCAGCAGCTTGGATGGGACACCACGAGAGACCCAGTACTTC. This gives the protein CASSLDGTPRETQYF.